This T cell receptor (beta chain) was identified in a study of T cells in Graves' hyperthyroidism and ophthalmopathy. Study observations and caveats: Most expanded thyroid clonotypes above 0.001 recurred in blood.

Worth noting for this clonotype: Its cognate antigen is unknown.

There were TCR beta CDR3 regions amplified from RNA transcripts. The HTBI set primed first-round TCR CDR3 RT-PCR. TCRdb processed the multiplex PCR reads anew with MiXCR; each CDR3 protein has one entry. The sample carries almost 600,000 distinct CDR3 sequences, 14% recorded once. Germline CDR1 reads SEHNR; CDR2 reads FQNEAQ (reference sequence). Between the trimmed V and J ends, which lost 1 base and 4 bases, there was a span of 14 bases. The CDR3 contains 16 residues. Reasons for excluding patients were uncontrolled infection, other autoimmune disease, pregnancy or lactation. Specimen: blood. The receptor comes from a woman in her twenties or thirties with Graves' hyperthyroidism that later progressed to Graves' ophthalmopathy. The rearrangement uses TRBV7-9 and TRBJ1-5; no firm D call. The CDR3 loop reads CASSLVTVRGNQPQHF. CDR3 sequence (DNA): TGTGCCAGCAGCTTAGTAACGGTACGGGGAAATCAGCCCCAGCATTTT.